A single sample gave rise to the 17 T cell receptor beta chains below, sequenced in a study of T cell clusters in autoimmune cytopenias. One tube held mixed TRB-A and TRB-B primer pools for touch-down PCR. TCRdb reprocessed the multiplex PCR reads and reports one entry per CDR3 protein, with no DNA. The sample has 12,000 or so distinct CDR3 sequences, and its top ten clones hold about 3%. Some 39,000 genome equivalents of blood DNA were amplified for TRB. The sequencing sample was made of peripheral blood. Receptors were obtained from a human donor with an autoimmune cytopenia or autoimmune hepatitis (not recorded which).

The rearrangement links TRBV30 to TRBJ1-6. The germline CDR1 and CDR2 sequences are GTSNPN and SVGIG (reference sequence). This CDR3 contains 17 residues. The CDR3 loop is CAWSVRVVDSYNSPLHF.

The gene calls are TRBV29-1 and TRBJ2-4; TCRdb indicates TRBD1, and absent DNA this call remains unverified. This CDR3 contains 13 residues. CDR1 and CDR2 (germline): SQVTM, ANQGSEA. The CDR3 here is CSASGTGGGEQYF.

The rearrangement uses TRBV30 and TRBJ2-5; TCRdb's D call, TRBD2, is unchecked because there is no DNA. From germline, CDR1 is GTSNPN and CDR2 SVGIG (reference sequence). There are 16 residues in the CDR3. The CDR3 region is CAWSDGTSGSWETQYF.

This chain joins TRBV7-9 and TRBJ2-1; TCRdb selects TRBD2, and the lack of DNA leaves this call unchecked. The germline CDR1 and CDR2 sequences are SEHNR and FQNEAQ (reference sequence). CDR3 length: 15 amino acids. This CDR3 is CASSLELAGNNEQFF.

The rearrangement links TRBV6-2 or TRBV6-3 to TRBJ2-3; TCRdb names TRBD2, which stays unverified in the absence of DNA. CDR3 length: 15 residues. Per germline, CDR1 MNHEY and CDR2 SVGEGT. CDR3 protein: CASSLLAGDADTQYF.

Measured by frequency, this clonotype is medium-sized. The rearrangement joins TRBV19 to TRBJ2-5; absent DNA, TCRdb's TRBD2 call cannot be checked. Germline CDR1 is LNHDA and CDR2 is SQIVND (reference sequence). The CDR3 contains 14 residues. CDR3 protein: CASSSAGGVETQYF.

This chain joins TRBV11-2 and TRBJ2-1; absent DNA, TCRdb's TRBD2 call cannot be checked. Germline values: CDR1 SGHAT, CDR2 FQNNGV. CDR3 size: 14 residues. The CDR3 sequence: CASSLRTSDNEQFF.

This clonotype is deemed medium-sized by its frequency. The V and J genes are TRBV19 and TRBJ2-1; TCRdb selects TRBD2, and the lack of DNA leaves this call unchecked. The CDR3 has 16 amino acids. Looked up from germline, CDR1 is LNHDA and CDR2 is SQIVND (reference sequence). CDR3 residues: CASSSASGGTYNEQFF.

The chain recombines TRBV10-3 with TRBJ1-4; TCRdb returns TRBD1, unconfirmable since there is no DNA. CDR3 length: 13 residues. The germline V gene has CDR1 ENHRY and CDR2 SYGVKD. Here the CDR3 reads CATATRQEEKLFF.

This clonotype is called medium-sized (0.01 to 0.1%) based on its frequency. The chain couples TRBV30 to TRBJ2-3; the D gene TCRdb calls, TRBD1, cannot be checked with no DNA. The V gene's germline CDR1 is GTSNPN and CDR2 SVGIG (reference sequence). CDR3 size: 14 residues. The CDR3: CAWIRQGITDTQYF.

The chain carries TRBV7-7 and TRBJ2-5. The CDR3 spans 13 residues. Germline assignment: CDR1 SSHAT and CDR2 FNYEAQ (reference sequence). The CDR3 spells CASSSQYQETQYF.

This clonotype is labeled medium-sized based on frequency. The V and J genes are TRBV5-4 and TRBJ2-5; the TCRdb D gene call, TRBD1, has no DNA to confirm it. Germline CDR1 SGHNT, CDR2 YYREEE (reference sequence). CDR3 length: 13 residues. CDR3 amino acids: CASSLTGRETQYF.

The chain uses TRBV6-1 and TRBJ1-6; TCRdb designates TRBD1, a call that cannot be tested without DNA. The CDR3 is made up of 13 amino acids. Germline V gives CDR1 MNHNS, CDR2 SASEGT. This chain's CDR3 is CAIDWGGNSPLHF.

This chain joins TRBV27 and TRBJ2-7; as DNA is missing, the TRBD1 call by TCRdb cannot be tested. Per germline, CDR1 MNHEY and CDR2 SMNVEV (reference sequence). This CDR3 has 15 residues. This CDR3 reads CASSSRTDLLWEQYF.

This chain joins TRBV6-2 or TRBV6-3 and TRBJ2-1; TCRdb lists TRBD2, though no DNA is available to test this call. In germline, CDR1 is MNHEY, CDR2 SVGEGT. This CDR3 is 14 amino acids long. CDR3 sequence: CASEGLAAYNEQFF.

This chain links TRBV6-1 with TRBJ1-3; TCRdb outputs TRBD1, but without DNA this stays unchecked. Germline CDR1 is MNHNS and CDR2 is SASEGT. The CDR3 covers 18 residues. The CDR3 sequence is CASSNFRDRGYSGNTIYF.

The chain recombines TRBV5-6 with TRBJ1-1; TCRdb's D call of TRBD1 is untestable without DNA. The CDR3 runs to 13 residues. The V gene's germline CDR1 is SGHDT and CDR2 YYEEEE. The CDR3 sequence is CASSRQGGTEAFF.